The T cell receptor beta chain described here comes from a study of T cells after yellow fever vaccination. Study-level findings and limits: Weaker, the secondary response had a peak occurring faster, on day 5 versus 15.

About this clonotype: The antigen remains undetermined.

From the 5' RACE reads, TCRdb called clonotypes with MiXCR, one entry per CDR3 protein. This sample has hundreds of thousands of distinct CDR3 sequences, with 19% found just once. CDR3 length: 14 amino acids. From germline, CDR1 is LGHNT and CDR2 FRNRAP. Trimming shortened V by 3 bases and J by 1 base, and 6 bases separated the two germline ends. This TCR was sampled from a man in his thirties or forties who received the YFV17D yellow fever vaccine. The rearrangement links TRBV12-5 to TRBJ2-2; no clear D gene. The sample in question was PBMCs, obtained 15 days after the yellow fever booster vaccination. The chain's CDR3 is CASGFFLNTGELFF. CDR3 nucleotides: TGTGCTAGTGGTTTTTTTTTGAACACCGGGGAGCTGTTTTTT. Drawing the rest from reference TRBV12-5 and TRBJ2-2, the complete variable domain is DARVTQTPRHKVTEMGQEVTMRCQPILGHNTVFWYRQTMMQGLELLAYFRNRAPLDDSGMPKDRFSAEMPDATLATLKIQPSEPRDSAVYFCASGFFLNTGELFFGEGSRLTVL.